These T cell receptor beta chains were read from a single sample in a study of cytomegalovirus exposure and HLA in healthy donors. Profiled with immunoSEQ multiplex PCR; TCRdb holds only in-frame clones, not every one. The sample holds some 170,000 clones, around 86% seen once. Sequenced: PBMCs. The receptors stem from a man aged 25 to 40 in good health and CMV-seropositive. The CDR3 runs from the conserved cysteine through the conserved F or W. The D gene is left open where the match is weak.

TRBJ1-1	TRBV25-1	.	CASIGVNTEAFF
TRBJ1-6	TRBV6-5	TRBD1	CASTSGTGESPLHF
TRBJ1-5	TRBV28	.	CASSFSTPNQPQHF
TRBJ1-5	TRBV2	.	CASSEWQRSNQPQHF
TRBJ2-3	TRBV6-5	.	CASSYSSGSPDTQYF
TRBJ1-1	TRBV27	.	CASSPIMDTEAFF
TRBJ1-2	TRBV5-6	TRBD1	CASRKPGQGNYGYTF
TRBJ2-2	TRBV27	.	CASSFGANTGELFF
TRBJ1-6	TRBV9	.	CASSPRDSPLHF
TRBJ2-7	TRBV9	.	CASSVGGATYEQYF
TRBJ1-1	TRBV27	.	CASSLIGKGPNTEAFF
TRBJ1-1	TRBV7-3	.	CASSSAGGMGTEAFF
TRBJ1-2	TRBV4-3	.	CASSLGLTVDYGYTF
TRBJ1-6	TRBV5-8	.	CASSLEGLTLHF
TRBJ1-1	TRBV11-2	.	CASSLVGEMNTEAFF
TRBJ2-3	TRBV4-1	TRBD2	CASSQETGGYTDTQYF
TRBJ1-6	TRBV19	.	CASSTRDTYNSPLHF
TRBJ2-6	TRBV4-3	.	CASSHEDGTGANVLTF
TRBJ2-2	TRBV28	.	CASSIATPNTGELFF
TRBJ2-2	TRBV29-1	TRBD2	CSVDISGGLSTGELFF
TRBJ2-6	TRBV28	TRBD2	CASSLLAGEDGANVLTF
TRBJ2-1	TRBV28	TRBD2	CASSLPPVAGARNEQFF
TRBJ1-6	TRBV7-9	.	CASSLLPTGREPLHF
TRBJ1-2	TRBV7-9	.	CASSPGGLLANYGYTF
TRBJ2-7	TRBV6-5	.	CASSPVSSYEQYF
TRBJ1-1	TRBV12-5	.	CASGLRRWGQGNTEAFF
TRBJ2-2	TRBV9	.	CASSVVALGPGELFF
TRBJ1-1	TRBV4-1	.	CASSQEGVPTEAFF
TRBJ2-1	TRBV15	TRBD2	CATSPPGRAEVEQFF
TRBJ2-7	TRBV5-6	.	CASSSVRGHYEQYF
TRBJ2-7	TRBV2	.	CASSFQGGQTYEQYF
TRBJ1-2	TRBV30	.	CAWSRGGGRGYTF
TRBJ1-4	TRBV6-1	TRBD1	CASSATGTIGEKLFF
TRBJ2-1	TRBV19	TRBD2	CASTPGTSLNEQFF
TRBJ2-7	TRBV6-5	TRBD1	CASKQGAYEQYF